This T cell receptor beta chain derives from a study of blood T cell repertoires in COVID-19. Background on the study: Acute and convalescent COVID-19 specimens originated in the United States, Italy and Spain. The analysed material was cDNA or gDNA that came from T cells, B-cell-depleted T cells, or PBMCs.

This clone was counted at least ten times. Original processing methods: Amplified reference gene primers provided the basis for estimating nucleated cell counts. Using immunoSEQ multiplex PCR, the repertoire was profiled, and TCRdb retains in-frame clones only, with some absent. The V and J calls and the clone size are those of that table, but D and trimming were determined from the DNA. The sample consists of 130,000 to 150,000 clones, just under 85% of them appearing once. V lost 6 bases, J lost 1 base, and 13 bases lay in between. Germline V lookup: CDR1 MNHEY, CDR2 SVGAGI. The CDR3 covers 15 residues.

This chain links TRBV6-5 with TRBJ1-5; D is unclear. The origin of this receptor is a woman of 80 years or more with acute or convalescent COVID-19. The sample consisted of peripheral blood. The CDR3 DNA is TGTGCCAGCAGCCTGGACCCGGGGAGCAATCAGCCCCAGCATTTT. Its protein product is CASSLDPGSNQPQHF.